The 12 T cell receptor beta chains given below trace back to one sample, sequenced in a study of regulatory T cells in long-lasting Graves disease. Both iRepertoire HTBI primers and Arm-PCR of CDR3 regions were used to build the TCR beta libraries. TCRdb reprocessed the multiplex PCR reads via MiXCR and lists one record per CDR3 protein. The sample contains a few hundred thousand distinct CDR3 sequences, around 20% of which appear only once. Noted time point: newly diagnosed GD, antithyroid drugs for less than 3 months. PBMCs were the source of the RNA used for TCR sequencing. The same data also went into a second study, on T cells in Graves' hyperthyroidism and ophthalmopathy.

Sequencing was performed on peripheral blood mononuclear cells (PBMCs), taken at new diagnosis, from a patient treated with antithyroid drugs. The receptor source for this set is a woman in her 30s with Graves disease.

This clonotype was picked up many times. The rearrangement joins TRBV12-3 or TRBV12-4 to TRBJ2-1; possibly TRBD2 for D (5 bases). The CDR3 has 15 amino acids. V was pared by 6 bases and J by 7 bases, with 19 bases between. The CDR3 DNA is TGTGCCAGCAGGCCCCGGGATGGCGGAGGAAATGAGCAGTTCTTC. Its translation: CASRPRDGGGNEQFF.

This chain joins TRBV2 and TRBJ2-2, with a weak D call TRBD2 (6 bases). There are 14 residues in the CDR3. Germline CDR1 reads SNHLY; CDR2 reads FYNNEI. V was trimmed by 7 bases and J by 6 bases, leaving 15 bases between them. The CDR3 DNA follows: TGTGCCAGCAATTCCTTTAGCGGACCCGGGGAGCTGTTTTTT. It yields the protein CASNSFSGPGELFF. The variable domain in full, completed from reference TRBV2 and TRBJ2-2, reads EPEVTQTPSHQVTQMGQEVILRCVPISNHLYFYWYRQILGQKVEFLVSFYNNEISEKSEIFDDQFSVERPDGSNFTLKIRSTKLEDSAMYFCASNSFSGPGELFFGEGSRLTVL.

V usage is TRBV10-2 and J usage is TRBJ2-1; perhaps D is TRBD1 or TRBD2 (5 bases each). The germline gives CDR1 WSHSY, CDR2 SAAADI. This CDR3 has 12 amino acids. Trimming pared 10 bases from V and 6 bases from J, leaving 13 bases between. The CDR3 sequence: CAIRDPRNEQFF. Here the CDR3 DNA reads TGCGCCATCAGGGACCCGCGCAATGAGCAGTTCTTC.

The rearrangement joins TRBV2 to TRBJ2-2; the D is unclear. Germline CDR1 is SNHLY and CDR2 is FYNNEI. The length of the CDR3 is 14 residues. V was cut by 1 base and J by 1 base, with 4 bases left in between. CDR3 sequence (DNA): TGTGCCAGCAGTGAAGACCAGAACACCGGGGAGCTGTTTTTT. The encoded protein is CASSEDQNTGELFF.

The V and J genes are TRBV6-2 or TRBV6-3 and TRBJ1-6; D is perhaps TRBD1 (5 bases). Germline V gives CDR1 MNHEY, CDR2 SVGEGT. The CDR3 has 14 residues. V was trimmed by 7 bases and J by 5 bases, leaving 12 bases between them. The DNA for the CDR3 is TGTGCCAGCACATACGACAGAAATAATTCACCCCTCCACTTT. It yields the protein CASTYDRNNSPLHF.

This clonotype has at least ten counts. The chain carries TRBV27 and TRBJ2-3; D remains ambiguous. The CDR3 spans 11 residues. Trimming shortened V by 4 bases and J by 5 bases, and 4 bases separated the two germline ends. CDR1 and CDR2 (germline): MNHEY, SMNVEV (reference sequence). CDR3 loop: CASSYKDTQYF. The CDR3 region has the DNA TGTGCCAGCAGTTATAAAGATACGCAGTATTTT.

Many counts were recorded for this clonotype. The V gene is TRBV2, the J gene TRBJ2-6; the D gene could be TRBD1 or TRBD2 (5 bases each). This CDR3 has 17 amino acids. Looked up from germline, CDR1 is SNHLY and CDR2 is FYNNEI. V was cut by 2 bases and J by 0 bases, with 11 bases left in between. The CDR3, as DNA: TGTGCCAGCAGTGAAACGAGGGACGGCTCTGGGGCCAACGTCCTGACTTTC. This translates into CASSETRDGSGANVLTF.

This clonotype came up many times. The chain joins TRBV5-1 to TRBJ2-1; 11 bases are a match to TRBD2. This CDR3 contains 15 residues. CDR1 is SGHRS, CDR2 YFSETQ, per germline. The trim removed 9 bases at V and 4 bases at J, leaving 9 bases unmatched. CDR3: CATQIAGGPYNEQFF. DNA for the CDR3: TGCGCCACCCAAATAGCGGGAGGGCCATACAATGAGCAGTTCTTC. Based on the CDR3 plus reference TRBV5-1 and TRBJ2-1, the full variable domain is KAGVTQTPRYLIKTRGQQVTLSCSPISGHRSVSWYQQTPGQGLQFLFEYFSETQRNKGNFPGRFSGRQFSNSRSEMNVSTLELGDSALYLCATQIAGGPYNEQFFGPGTRLTVL.

This chain connects TRBV6-9 to TRBJ2-5, with D possibly being TRBD2 (5 bases). With 3 bases removed from V and 1 base from J, the gap between germline ends came to 12 bases. The germline CDR1 and CDR2 sequences are MNHGY and SVAAGI. The CDR3 extends over 15 amino acids. Here the CDR3 reads CASSYSTRGQETQYF. The CDR3 bases are TGTGCCAGCAGTTACTCAACCCGGGGCCAAGAGACCCAGTACTTC.

In this sample, this clonotype turned up many times. The chain combines TRBV7-8 with TRBJ1-2; D remains ambiguous. CDR1 and CDR2 (germline): SGHVS, FQNEAQ. The CDR3 is 14 residues long. Trimming took 5 bases from V and 6 from J, leaving 16 bases between them. CDR3 nucleotides: TGTGCCAGCAGCGGTAGTCGGGTAGCTCATGGCTACACCTTC. Translated, it gives CASSGSRVAHGYTF.

This chain joins TRBV18 and TRBJ2-1; D is unresolved. V gave up 6 bases and J gave up 0 bases, with 15 bases separating them. The CDR3 sequence is 16 residues long. The V gene's germline CDR1 is KGHSH and CDR2 LQKENI. CDR3 region: CASSQTLGSSYNEQFF. The CDR3 DNA reads as TGTGCCAGCTCCCAAACATTGGGCAGCTCCTACAATGAGCAGTTCTTC.

This clonotype has a handful of counts. Given a much more abundant clone one base away, this may be a read error. This chain connects TRBV9 to TRBJ2-3; TRBD1 might be the D (7 bases). Germline CDR1 reads SGDLS; CDR2 reads YYNGEE. CDR3 length equals 15 residues. V lost 3 bases, J lost 6 bases, and 17 bases lay in between. The CDR3 nucleotides read TGTGCCAGCAGCGACGGGGGACAGTTGGTGGATACGCAGTATTTT. Residues: CASSDGGQLVDTQYF.